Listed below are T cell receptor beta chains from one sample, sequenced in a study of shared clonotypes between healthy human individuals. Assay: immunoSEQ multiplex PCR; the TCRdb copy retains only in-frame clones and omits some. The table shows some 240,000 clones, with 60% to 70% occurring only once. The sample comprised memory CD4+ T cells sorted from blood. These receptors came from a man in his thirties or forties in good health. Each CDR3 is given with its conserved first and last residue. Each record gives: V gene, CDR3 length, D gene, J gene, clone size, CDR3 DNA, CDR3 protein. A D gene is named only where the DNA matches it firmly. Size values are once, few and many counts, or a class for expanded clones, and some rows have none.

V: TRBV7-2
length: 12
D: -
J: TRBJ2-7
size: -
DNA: TGTGCCAGCAGTTTCCCCGGGACCCAGCAGTACTTC
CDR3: CASSFPGTQQYF

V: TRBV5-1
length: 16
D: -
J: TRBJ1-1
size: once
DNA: TGCGCCAGCACCCCTAACACAGTATTATCGAACACTGAAGCTTTCTTT
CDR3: CASTPNTVLSNTEAFF

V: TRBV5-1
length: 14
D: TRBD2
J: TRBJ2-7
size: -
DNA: TGCGCCAGCACTAGCGGGAGCGTATCCTACGAGCAGTACTTC
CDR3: CASTSGSVSYEQYF

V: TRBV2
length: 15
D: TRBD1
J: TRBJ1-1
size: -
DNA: TGTGCCAGCAGTGAAGGGGGACAGGGAAGCGTTGAAGCTTTCTTT
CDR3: CASSEGGQGSVEAFF

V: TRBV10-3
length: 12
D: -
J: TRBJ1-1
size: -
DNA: TGTGCCATCAGTGAGCGGGGCACTGAAGCTTTCTTT
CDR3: CAISERGTEAFF

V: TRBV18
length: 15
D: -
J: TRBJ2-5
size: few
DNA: TGTGCCAGCTCACCAGAGTGGTCCCCCAAAGAGACCCAGTACTTC
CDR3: CASSPEWSPKETQYF

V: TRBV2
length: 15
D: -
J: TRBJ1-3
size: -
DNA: TGTGCCAGCAGTGCGCGCAGGGGAATAGGAAACACCATATATTTT
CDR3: CASSARRGIGNTIYF

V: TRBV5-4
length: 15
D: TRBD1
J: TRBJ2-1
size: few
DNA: TGTGCCAGCAGCAACCCCGGGACAGGGGTAAATGAGCAGTTCTTC
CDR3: CASSNPGTGVNEQFF

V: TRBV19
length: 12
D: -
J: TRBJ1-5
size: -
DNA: TGTGCCAGTATGACTTCCAATCAGCCCCAGCATTTT
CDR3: CASMTSNQPQHF

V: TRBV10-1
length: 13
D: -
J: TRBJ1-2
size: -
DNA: TGCGCCAGCGGTGGACGGCCGATCTATGGCTACACCTTC
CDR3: CASGGRPIYGYTF

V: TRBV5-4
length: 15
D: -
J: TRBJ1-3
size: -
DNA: TGTGCCAGCAGCTCGGGACACCACTCTGGAAACACCATATATTTT
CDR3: CASSSGHHSGNTIYF

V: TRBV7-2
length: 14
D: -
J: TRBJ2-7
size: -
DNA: TGTGCCAGCAGCTTAGGGACGGCCCCGGGGGAGCAGTACTTC
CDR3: CASSLGTAPGEQYF

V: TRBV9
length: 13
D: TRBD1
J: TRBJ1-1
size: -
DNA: TGTGCCAGCAGCGACAACAGGGGCGGACGGGCTTTCTTT
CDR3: CASSDNRGGRAFF

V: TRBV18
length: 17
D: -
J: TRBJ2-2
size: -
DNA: TGTGCCAGCTCACCACAGGCTTCAGGGACCAACACCGGGGAGCTGTTTTTT
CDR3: CASSPQASGTNTGELFF

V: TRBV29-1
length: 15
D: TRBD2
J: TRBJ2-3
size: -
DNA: TGCAGCGTTGAAGTCGGTAGCGGGACCACAGATACGCAGTATTTT
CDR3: CSVEVGSGTTDTQYF

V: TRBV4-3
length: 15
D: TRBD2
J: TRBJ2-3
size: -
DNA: TGCGCCAGCAGCCAACCGGGACTAGCGGGAACAACGCAGTATTTT
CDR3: CASSQPGLAGTTQYF

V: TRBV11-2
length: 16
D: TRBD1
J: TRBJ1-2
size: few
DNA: TGTGCCAGCAGCTTAGATTTGGGACAGGAGTTTTATGGCTACACCTTC
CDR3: CASSLDLGQEFYGYTF

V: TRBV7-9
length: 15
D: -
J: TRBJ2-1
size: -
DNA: TGTGCCAGCAGCCCCGGTGGTCGAAATTTCAATGAGCAGTTCTTC
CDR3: CASSPGGRNFNEQFF

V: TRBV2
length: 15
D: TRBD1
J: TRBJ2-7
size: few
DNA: TGTGCCAGCAGCGAAGGACAGGCCAAAGGGTACGAGCAGTACTTC
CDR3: CASSEGQAKGYEQYF

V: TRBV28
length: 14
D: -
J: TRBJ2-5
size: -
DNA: TGTGCCAGCAGTGCTAGCGTAGATCAAGAGACCCAGTACTTC
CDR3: CASSASVDQETQYF

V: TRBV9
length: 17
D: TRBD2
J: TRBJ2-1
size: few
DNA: TGTGCCAGCAGCGTAGGACTAGCGGGAACCCCCGACAATGAGCAGTTCTTC
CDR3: CASSVGLAGTPDNEQFF

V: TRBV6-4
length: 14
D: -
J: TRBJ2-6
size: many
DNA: TGTGCCAGCAGTGACAACTCTGGGGCCAACGTCCTGACTTTC
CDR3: CASSDNSGANVLTF

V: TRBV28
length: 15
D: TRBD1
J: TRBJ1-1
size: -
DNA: TGTGCCAGCTTTGGACAGGGGGGATTGAACACTGAAGCTTTCTTT
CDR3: CASFGQGGLNTEAFF

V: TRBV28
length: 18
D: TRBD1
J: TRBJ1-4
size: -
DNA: TGTGCCAGCAGTCCGCCCGGGACAGGGGTCTCCCATGGTGAAAAACTGTTTTTT
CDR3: CASSPPGTGVSHGEKLFF

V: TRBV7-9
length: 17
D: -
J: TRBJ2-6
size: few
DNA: TGTGCCAGCAGGCGAGGGGGAGCTTCCTCTGGGGCCAACGTCCTGACTTTC
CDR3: CASRRGGASSGANVLTF

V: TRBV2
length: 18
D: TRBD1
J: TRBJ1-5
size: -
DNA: TGTGCCAGCAGTGAAGCGCTTGTCGGGACAGGGGTCCCTCAGCCCCAGCATTTT
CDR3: CASSEALVGTGVPQPQHF

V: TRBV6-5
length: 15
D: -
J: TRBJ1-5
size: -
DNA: TGTGCCAGCAAACCCGGGGGGGCCCGCAATCAGCCCCAGCATTTT
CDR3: CASKPGGARNQPQHF

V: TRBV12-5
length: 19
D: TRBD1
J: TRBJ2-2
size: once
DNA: TGTGCTAGTGGTTTGGTACTCGGGACAGGGGCCTTAAACACCGGGGAGCTGTTTTTT
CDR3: CASGLVLGTGALNTGELFF

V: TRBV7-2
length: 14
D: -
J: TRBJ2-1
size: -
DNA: TGTGCCAGCAGCCGGGCGGGATCATACAATGAGCAGTTCTTC
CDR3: CASSRAGSYNEQFF

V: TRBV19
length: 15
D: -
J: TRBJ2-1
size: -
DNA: TGTGCCAGTAGTATCTCTACCACAGGGTTCAATGAGCAGTTCTTC
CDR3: CASSISTTGFNEQFF

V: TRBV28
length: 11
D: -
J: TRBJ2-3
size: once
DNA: TGTGCCAGCTGGGGGACAGATACGCAGTATTTT
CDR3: CASWGTDTQYF

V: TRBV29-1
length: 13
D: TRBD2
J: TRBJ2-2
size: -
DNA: TGCAGCGTTGGGGCTAGCGGGACCGGGGAGCTGTTTTTT
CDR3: CSVGASGTGELFF

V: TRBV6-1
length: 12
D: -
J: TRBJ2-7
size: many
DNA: TGTGCCAGCCTTCGACGGGAACACGAGCAGTACTTC
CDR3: CASLRREHEQYF

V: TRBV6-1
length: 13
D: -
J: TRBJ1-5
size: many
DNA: TGTGCCAGCAGTGAAGCCCTCCATCGGCCCCAGCATTTT
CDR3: CASSEALHRPQHF

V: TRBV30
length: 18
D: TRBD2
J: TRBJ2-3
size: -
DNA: TGTGCCTGGAGTTCCCTTCGTTGGCGGGAGCCAAACACAGATACGCAGTATTTT
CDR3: CAWSSLRWREPNTDTQYF

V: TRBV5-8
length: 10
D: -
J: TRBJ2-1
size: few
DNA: TGTGCCAGCAGCGGGCACGAGCAGTTCTTC
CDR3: CASSGHEQFF

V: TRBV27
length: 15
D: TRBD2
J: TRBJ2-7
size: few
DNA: TGTGCCAGCAGTTTCACTAGCGCGGGTCCCTACGAGCAGTACTTC
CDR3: CASSFTSAGPYEQYF

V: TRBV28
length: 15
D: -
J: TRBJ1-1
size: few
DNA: TGTGCCAGCAGCGGCAGGGGAGTATTGTGGACTGAAGCTTTCTTT
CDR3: CASSGRGVLWTEAFF

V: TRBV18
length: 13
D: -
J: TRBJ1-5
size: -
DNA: TGTGCCAGCTCACCACAAGGGAGGGAGTCCCAGCATTTT
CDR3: CASSPQGRESQHF

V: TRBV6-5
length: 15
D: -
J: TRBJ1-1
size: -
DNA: TGTGCCAGCAGTGACTACTCCGGGGGGGGGACTGAAGCTTTCTTT
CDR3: CASSDYSGGGTEAFF

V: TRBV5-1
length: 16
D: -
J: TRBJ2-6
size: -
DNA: TGCGCCAGCAGCTCCCGGGACTCCTCTGGGGCCAACGTCCTGACTTTC
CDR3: CASSSRDSSGANVLTF

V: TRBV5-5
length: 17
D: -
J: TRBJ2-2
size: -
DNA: TGTGCCAGCATCCCCCGGGGCGGCACAACGAACACCGGGGAGCTGTTTTTT
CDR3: CASIPRGGTTNTGELFF

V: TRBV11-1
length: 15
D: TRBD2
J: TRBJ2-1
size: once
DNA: TGTGCCAGCAGCTTATTTACTAGCGGGAGTAATGAGCAGTTCTTC
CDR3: CASSLFTSGSNEQFF

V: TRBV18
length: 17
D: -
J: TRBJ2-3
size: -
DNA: TGTGCCAGCTCACCACCGACCGGGACACCTCACACAGATACGCAGTATTTT
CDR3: CASSPPTGTPHTDTQYF

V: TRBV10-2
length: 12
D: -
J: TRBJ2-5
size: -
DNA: TGCGCCAGCGGCGACAAGAGGGAGACCCAGTACTTC
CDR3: CASGDKRETQYF

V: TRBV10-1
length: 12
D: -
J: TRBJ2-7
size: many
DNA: TGCGCCAGCGGTCGGAGAGAGCTCGAGCAGTACTTC
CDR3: CASGRRELEQYF

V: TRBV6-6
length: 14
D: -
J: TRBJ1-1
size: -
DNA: TGTGCCAGCAGCGCGACAGATCAAGGGACTGAAGCTTTCTTT
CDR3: CASSATDQGTEAFF

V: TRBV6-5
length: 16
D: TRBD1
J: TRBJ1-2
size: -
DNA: TGTGCCAGCAGTTTCAATATTCCGGGACAGGGGTATGGCTACACCTTC
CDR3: CASSFNIPGQGYGYTF

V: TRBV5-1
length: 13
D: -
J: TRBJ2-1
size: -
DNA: TGCGCCAGCAGCTTACGTCGGGACAATGAGCAGTTCTTC
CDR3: CASSLRRDNEQFF

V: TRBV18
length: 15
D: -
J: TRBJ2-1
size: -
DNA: TGTGCCAGCTCACCAGAGGGGGACCCGTACAATGAGCAGTTCTTC
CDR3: CASSPEGDPYNEQFF

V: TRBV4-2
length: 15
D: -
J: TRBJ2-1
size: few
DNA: TGTGCCAGCAGCCAAGATGGGGGGGCTCACAATGAGCAGTTCTTC
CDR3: CASSQDGGAHNEQFF

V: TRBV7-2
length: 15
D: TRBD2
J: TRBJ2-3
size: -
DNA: TGTGCCAGCAGACCGACTAGCTTGGGCACAGATACGCAGTATTTT
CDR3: CASRPTSLGTDTQYF

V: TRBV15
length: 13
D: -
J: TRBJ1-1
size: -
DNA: TGTGCCACCCAAGGCAGGGTGGACACTGAAGCTTTCTTT
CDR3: CATQGRVDTEAFF

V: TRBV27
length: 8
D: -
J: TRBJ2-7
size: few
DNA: TGTGCCAGCAGTCCCTGCTACTTC
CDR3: CASSPCYF

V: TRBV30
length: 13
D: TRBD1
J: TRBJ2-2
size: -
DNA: TGTGCCTCTACAGGGGAAAGGGCCGGGGAGCTGTTTTTT
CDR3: CASTGERAGELFF

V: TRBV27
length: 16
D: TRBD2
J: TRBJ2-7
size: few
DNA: TGTGCCAGCAGTTTATCGTTTGTGGGAGGGCCGAGAGAGCAGTACTTC
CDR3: CASSLSFVGGPREQYF

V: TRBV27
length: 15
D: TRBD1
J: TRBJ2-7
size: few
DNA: TGTGCCAGCAGTTTCGCGCCGGGACAGGGCGGCGAGCAGTACTTC
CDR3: CASSFAPGQGGEQYF

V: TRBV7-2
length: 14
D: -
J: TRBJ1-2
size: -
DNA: TGTGCCAGCAGCCCCGGACTCACTAACTATGGCTACACCTTC
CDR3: CASSPGLTNYGYTF